This T cell receptor beta chain is drawn from a study of T cells in women clearing cervical HPV infection. Study-level background: For cases, blood was sampled a median around 150 days after lesion detection, interquartile range about 80 to 220 days.

Notes on this clone: Its cognate antigen is unknown. The read stops 3 residues short of the end of the CDR3; the missing end is completed from the germline J gene.

Repertoires were generated with immunoSEQ multiplex PCR, while TCRdb's copy carries only in-frame clones and drops some. The sample holds under 45,000 clones. The V gene's germline CDR1 is SNHLY and CDR2 FYNNEI. The CDR3 spans 13 residues. V was clipped by 10 bases and J by 6 bases, with 19 bases between them. Notes on the study in general: CIN3+ cases had significantly higher TCR richness than controls; evenness did not differ. Cases carried less TRBV6-7 than controls: about 0.1% versus 0.15%.

The source of this sequence is a woman between 18 and 70 years old with a cervical HPV16 infection that either progressed to CIN3+ or cleared (not recorded which). This sequence joins TRBV2 and TRBJ2-7; possible D gene TRBD1, 5 bases. Sequenced input: blood buffy coat. The sequenced part of the CDR3 DNA is TGTGCCACCAGCCCCCCAGGGTCGCGCGAG. Translating gives CATSPPGSRE. The full CDR3 reads CATSPPGSREQYF. The whole variable domain, remainder taken from reference TRBV2 and TRBJ2-7, is EPEVTQTPSHQVTQMGQEVILRCVPISNHLYFYWYRQILGQKVEFLVSFYNNEISEKSEIFDDQFSVERPDGSNFTLKIRSTKLEDSAMYFCATSPPGSREQYFGPGTRLTVT.